What follows describes a single TCR beta chain. Its matching antigen is unknown. Authors' data handling: Junction-only sequences without quality scores came from ImmunoSEQ, so filtering differed. Sequencing was performed with immunoSEQ multiplex PCR; in TCRdb, only in-frame clones are kept and a portion is missing. V, J and clone size were drawn from that table, and D and trimming were deduced from the DNA. The table lists nearly 750,000 clones, approximately 77% of them singletons, with about 1.8% in the top ten. These data come from a study of shared clonotypes between healthy human individuals. Regarding the study as a whole: Estimated clonotype richness was generally higher in naive than memory subsets. Naive CD4 clonotypes were shared across several donors at roughly 5.3%.

CDR1 is KGHSH and CDR2 is LQKENI in the germline V gene. The CDR3 extends over 16 amino acids. Trimming removed 0 bases at V and 0 bases at J, with 11 bases between. The material sequenced was memory CD4+ T cells sorted from blood. Subset: CD45RA-negative fraction. This TCR came from a woman between 25 and 40 years old in good health. This chain links TRBV18 with TRBJ1-2; D unclear. The CDR3 loop is CASSPPGSPTNYGYTF. The CDR3 DNA reads TGTGCCAGCTCACCACCCGGGTCGCCTACTAACTATGGCTACACCTTC.